The rows below give T cell receptor beta chains drawn from one sample of a study of T cell responses to AZD1222 COVID-19 vaccine. This table comes from immunoSEQ multiplex PCR, and its TCRdb copy is limited to in-frame clones, with some not included. The data show around 150,000 clones, with 85% to 95% seen just once and about 1.3% held by the top ten. This specimen was peripheral blood, taken on day 0 of AZD1222 vaccination. Receptor source: an adult in good health. CDR3s include the opening cysteine and the closing phenylalanine or tryptophan. The D gene is left open where the match is weak. Size values are once, few and many counts, or a class for expanded clones, and some rows have none.

d_gene | j_gene | v_gene | abundance | CDR3aa | CDR3nt
. | TRBJ1-4 | TRBV30 | . | CAWRRRSDEKLFF | TGTGCCTGGAGACGACGGTCGGATGAAAAACTGTTTTTT
. | TRBJ2-2 | TRBV5-1 | . | CASSLAPDNTGELFF | TGCGCCAGCAGCTTGGCCCCTGATAACACCGGGGAGCTGTTTTTT
TRBD1 | TRBJ1-1 | TRBV10-2 | once | CASSELRRQGPNTEAFF | TGCGCCAGCAGTGAATTACGGCGACAGGGCCCGAACACTGAAGCTTTCTTT
. | TRBJ1-1 | TRBV6-5 | once | CASRIQLLNTEAFF | TGTGCCAGCAGGATACAGCTATTGAACACTGAAGCTTTCTTT
. | TRBJ1-3 | TRBV7-2 | . | CASSADSGNTIYF | TGTGCCAGCAGCGCCGACAGTGGAAACACCATATATTTT
. | TRBJ1-1 | TRBV15 | once | CATSRVGVGQGSEAFF | TGTGCCACCAGCAGAGTTGGTGTCGGGCAGGGGTCTGAAGCTTTCTTT
. | TRBJ1-5 | TRBV3-1/TRBV3-2 | . | CASSQGIYRDQPQHF | TGTGCCAGCAGCCAAGGTATCTACAGAGATCAGCCCCAGCATTTT
TRBD1 | TRBJ1-5 | TRBV6-1 | . | CASSEIQGANQPQHF | TGTGCCAGCAGTGAAATCCAGGGGGCGAATCAGCCCCAGCATTTT
TRBD1 | TRBJ1-3 | TRBV7-9 | . | CASSSSQTGAGNTIYF | TGTGCCAGCAGCTCCTCGCAGACAGGGGCTGGAAACACCATATATTTT
. | TRBJ2-5 | TRBV6-5 | once | CASSLRTEETQYF | TGTGCCAGCAGCCTCCGGACAGAAGAGACCCAGTACTTC
. | TRBJ1-1 | TRBV28 | . | CASTRIRGTQNTEAFF | TGTGCCAGCACCCGAATCCGGGGGACACAGAACACTGAAGCTTTCTTT
. | TRBJ2-5 | TRBV7-2 | . | CASSLAGGQETQYF | TGTGCCAGCAGCTTGGCTGGGGGGCAAGAGACCCAGTACTTC
TRBD1 | TRBJ1-5 | TRBV7-9 | . | CASSSGTGFPGDQPQHF | TGTGCCAGCAGCTCCGGGACAGGTTTCCCTGGGGATCAGCCCCAGCATTTT
. | TRBJ1-5 | TRBV11-2 | . | CASSLERGSHQPQHF | TGTGCCAGCAGCTTAGAGAGGGGCAGCCATCAGCCCCAGCATTTT
. | TRBJ1-5 | TRBV19 | . | CASSISGGRGNQPQHF | TGTGCCAGTAGTATATCTGGGGGCAGAGGCAATCAGCCCCAGCATTTT
. | TRBJ1-1 | TRBV11-2 | . | CASSANIQGNTEAFF | TGTGCCAGCAGCGCGAACATCCAGGGGAACACTGAAGCTTTCTTT
. | TRBJ2-2 | TRBV6-4 | few | CASSDSHGTGELFF | TGTGCCAGCAGTGACTCGCACGGGACCGGGGAGCTGTTTTTT
. | TRBJ1-1 | TRBV5-6 | . | CASSSPGDTEAFF | TGTGCCAGCAGCTCCCCTGGGGACACTGAAGCTTTCTTT
. | TRBJ1-2 | TRBV7-9 | . | CASSPSGEGGYGYTF | TGTGCCAGCAGCCCTAGTGGGGAGGGAGGCTATGGCTACACCTTC
. | TRBJ1-2 | TRBV18 | . | CASSPTVLGYTF | TGTGCCAGCTCACCGACAGTCCTTGGCTACACCTTC
. | TRBJ1-5 | TRBV6-1 | . | CASSDGLENQPQHF | TGTGCCAGCAGTGATGGACTCGAAAATCAGCCCCAGCATTTT
. | TRBJ1-5 | TRBV2 | few | CASSYGYAQPQHF | TGTGCCAGCAGTTACGGATATGCCCAGCCCCAGCATTTT
. | TRBJ1-1 | TRBV2 | . | CASPAGASTEAFF | TGTGCCAGCCCTGCTGGGGCCAGCACTGAAGCTTTCTTT
. | TRBJ1-2 | TRBV28 | . | CASSVGRSNYGYTF | TGTGCCAGCAGTGTGGGCAGGTCGAACTATGGCTACACCTTC
. | TRBJ1-5 | TRBV6-1 | . | CASSGRAAGKGQPQHF | TGTGCCAGCAGTGGAAGAGCAGCAGGTAAAGGGCAGCCCCAGCATTTT
. | TRBJ1-5 | TRBV7-2 | . | CASSLGEYSGQPQHF | TGTGCCAGCAGCTTAGGAGAGTACAGCGGTCAGCCCCAGCATTTT
. | TRBJ2-5 | TRBV18 | . | CASSPKRSGLQETQYF | TGTGCCAGCTCACCTAAGCGTAGCGGCCTCCAGGAGACCCAGTACTTC
. | TRBJ1-1 | TRBV5-1 | . | CASSPARGASEAFF | TGCGCCAGCAGCCCGGCCCGGGGCGCGTCAGAAGCTTTCTTT
. | TRBJ1-2 | TRBV28 | . | CASTTPGRTYGYTF | TGTGCCAGCACCACGCCGGGACGGACCTATGGCTACACCTTC
. | TRBJ1-2 | TRBV4-1 | . | CASSPSTRVGYTF | TGCGCCAGCAGCCCTTCAACACGGGTCGGCTACACCTTC
TRBD1 | TRBJ1-1 | TRBV6-5 | . | CARGGGGTEAFF | TGTGCCAGGGGAGGGGGCGGCACTGAAGCTTTCTTT
. | TRBJ1-1 | TRBV19 | . | CASDRGRPLNTEAFF | TGTGCCAGTGATCGGGGCAGACCACTGAACACTGAAGCTTTCTTT
. | TRBJ2-5 | TRBV11-1 | . | CASSLGQLETQYF | TGTGCCAGCAGCTTAGGGCAACTAGAGACCCAGTACTTC
TRBD1 | TRBJ1-3 | TRBV16 | . | CASSQRDRGPNTIYF | TGTGCCAGCAGCCAACGGGACAGGGGACCTAACACCATATATTTT
. | TRBJ1-1 | TRBV28 | . | CASRKGGDTDTEAFF | TGTGCCTCCCGAAAGGGGGGGGACACGGACACTGAAGCTTTCTTT
TRBD2 | TRBJ2-3 | TRBV4-3 | once | CASSPGTTGTRTTDTQYF | TGCGCCAGCAGCCCAGGGACCACCGGGACTAGAACAACAGATACGCAGTATTTT
TRBD1 | TRBJ1-2 | TRBV5-1 | . | CASSVLQGNDGYTF | TGCGCCAGCAGCGTGTTACAGGGGAATGATGGCTACACCTTC
TRBD1 | TRBJ1-1 | TRBV24-1 | . | CATSGQGENTEAFF | TGTGCCACCAGTGGACAGGGGGAGAACACTGAAGCTTTCTTT
. | TRBJ2-6 | TRBV5-4 | . | CAINRGLSSGANVLTF | TGTGCCATCAATCGTGGACTGAGCTCTGGGGCCAACGTCCTGACTTTC
TRBD1 | TRBJ1-2 | TRBV9 | . | CASSPRDRGLNYGYTF | TGTGCCAGCAGCCCTCGGGACAGGGGACTCAACTATGGCTACACCTTC
TRBD1 | TRBJ1-6 | TRBV5-1 | . | CASSSPDRGVSPLHF | TGCGCCAGCAGCTCTCCGGACAGGGGCGTTTCACCCCTCCACTTT